Each of the 22 T cell receptor beta chains below was sequenced from the same sample in a study of cytotoxic CD8 clonotypes in ibrutinib-treated CLL (dated by TCRdb to about 2021). Library preparation employed the immunoSEQ multiplex PCR assay. TCRdb limited this immuneACCESS table to in-frame rearrangements with V and J called. A share of clones is missing; checked studies link under half to unresolved V genes, and the rest is unexplained. This sample comprises about 68,000 clones, approximately 70% of them detected only once. The ten top clones hold roughly 6% of the sample. In light of the paper, this sample's time point label describes: roughly 12 months on ibrutinib. The sample here was PBMCs, taken after 12 months of ibrutinib treatment. The receptors were gathered from a human donor with chronic lymphocytic leukemia.

The chain couples TRBV6-5 to TRBJ1-2, with TRBD1 matching 8 bases. Germline V gives CDR1 MNHEY, CDR2 SVGAGI. V lost 5 bases, J lost 4 bases, and 9 bases stayed unmatched. This CDR3 spans 15 amino acids. The DNA for the CDR3 is TGTGCCAGCAGTCCTGGACAGGGCGGGGGCTATGGCTACACCTTC. The encoded protein is CASSPGQGGGYGYTF.

The chain links TRBV7-8 to TRBJ2-2; D is uncertain. This CDR3 is 16 amino acids long. Germline V CDR1 and CDR2: SGHVS, FQNEAQ. V was shortened by 5 bases and J by 0 bases, with 13 bases between the two germline ends. The CDR3 spells CASSPYSGTNTGELFF. The DNA for the CDR3 is TGTGCCAGCAGCCCATACAGTGGAACGAACACCGGGGAGCTGTTTTTT. The variable domain in full, with the rest retrieved from reference TRBV7-8 and TRBJ2-2, is GAGVSQSPRYKVAKRGQDVALRCDPISGHVSLFWYQQALGQGPEFLTYFQNEAQLDKSGLPSDRFFAERPEGSVSTLKIQRTQQEDSAVYLCASSPYSGTNTGELFFGEGSRLTVL.

This clone has more than one count but fewer than ten. The chain is built from TRBV10-1 and TRBJ1-5; D ambiguous. The germline V gene has CDR1 WNHNN and CDR2 SYGVQD (reference sequence). The CDR3 length is 13 residues. V was trimmed by 3 bases and J by 5 bases, leaving 8 bases between them. CDR3 nucleotide sequence: TGCGCCAGCAGTGAATTCGGGGATCAGCCCCAGCATTTT. This codes for CASSEFGDQPQHF.

This clone was counted only a few times. This chain joins TRBV9 and TRBJ2-7; TRBD2 aligns across 9 bases. CDR1 SGDLS and CDR2 YYNGEE come from the germline V gene. The CDR3 loop spans 15 amino acids. V lost 0 bases to trimming and J lost 5 bases; unmatched junction nucleotides: 6. This chain's CDR3 is CASSVAGLATNEQYF. DNA for the CDR3: TGTGCCAGCAGCGTAGCCGGACTAGCGACGAACGAGCAGTACTTC.

The V gene is TRBV6-5, the J gene TRBJ2-7, with 9 nucleotides matching TRBD1. CDR1 and CDR2 from the germline V gene are MNHEY and SVGAGI. The CDR3 has 13 amino acids. After removal of 5 bases from V and 6 bases from J, the junction contained 5 bases not matched to a gene. The CDR3 region has the DNA TGTGCCAGCAGTCGGGACAGGGTCGGCGAGCAGTACTTC. Translation: CASSRDRVGEQYF.

J is TRBJ2-1 and V is TRBV30; TRBD1 aligns across 11 bases. After removal of 4 bases from V and 6 bases from J, the junction contained 8 bases not matched to a gene. The germline V gene has CDR1 GTSNPN and CDR2 SVGIG (reference sequence). This CDR3 region has 15 residues. Here the CDR3 reads CAWTFGDRGINEQFF. For the CDR3, the DNA is TGTGCCTGGACTTTTGGGGACAGGGGGATCAATGAGCAGTTCTTC.

The J gene is TRBJ2-5, the V gene TRBV11-1, with D possibly TRBD2 on 5 matching bases. V lost 5 bases and J lost 3, with 16 bases in between. Germline V CDR1 and CDR2: SGHAT, FQDESV (reference sequence). The CDR3 is 15 amino acids. The CDR3, as DNA: TGTGCCAGCAGCGAGCGGATGCGAGCCAAAGAGACCCAGTACTTC. This sequence encodes CASSERMRAKETQYF.

V gene TRBV30 combines with J gene TRBJ2-1; TRBD2 matches at 10 bases. The germline V gene encodes CDR1 GTSNPN and CDR2 SVGIG (reference sequence). CDR3 length: 14 residues. Trimming cost V 1 base and J 12 bases; bases outside gene matches: 9. This CDR3 reads CAWSGARSGGAQFF. The DNA for the CDR3 is TGTGCCTGGAGTGGAGCCCGCAGCGGGGGGGCGCAGTTCTTC.

This clone has just one count. The genes are TRBV6-6 and TRBJ2-7, with D unclear. The CDR3 is 13 residues long. Germline CDR1 is MNHNY and CDR2 is SVGAGI (reference sequence). Trimming shortened V by 2 bases and J by 3 bases, and 8 bases separated the two germline ends. CDR3 DNA: TGTGCCAGCAGTTACATGGCACTCTACGAGCAGTACTTC. Translating it yields CASSYMALYEQYF.

The chain is built from TRBV6-1 and TRBJ1-1; no clear D gene. This CDR3 region has 13 residues. CDR1 is MNHNS, CDR2 SASEGT, per germline. Trimming took off 0 bases at V and 11 bases at J, with 13 bases between the two ends. As DNA, the CDR3 is TGTGCCAGCAGTGAAGCCCTAGGATATCGGGCTTTCTTT. Protein: CASSEALGYRAFF.

A few counts support this clone. The chain carries TRBV19 and TRBJ2-1; D is perhaps TRBD1 (7 bases). CDR1 is LNHDA and CDR2 is SQIVND in the germline V gene (reference sequence). Trimming cost V 3 bases and J 13 bases, with 16 bases left between them. There are 13 residues in the CDR3. CDR3 region: CASSMEGGGGQFF. As DNA, the CDR3 is TGTGCCAGTAGTATGGAGGGTGGAGGGGGCCAGTTCTTC.

V gene TRBV6-9 combines with J gene TRBJ2-1; unclear D gene. The germline V gene encodes CDR1 MNHGY and CDR2 SVAAGI. There are 16 residues in the CDR3. V was pared by 8 bases and J by 9 bases, with 26 bases between. The chain's CDR3 is CASPALEGSYPSEQFF. The DNA of the CDR3 is TGTGCCAGCCCTGCTCTGGAAGGATCCTACCCTAGTGAGCAGTTCTTC.

The chain recombines TRBV6-1 with TRBJ1-5, with D perhaps matching TRBD1 (5 bases). Germline V CDR1 and CDR2: MNHNS, SASEGT. The CDR3 consists of 13 residues. The V end lost 6 bases, the J end lost 3 bases, and 9 bases lay between the germline ends. CDR3: CASSQGVNQPQHF. As DNA, the CDR3 is TGTGCCAGCAGCCAAGGGGTCAATCAGCCCCAGCATTTT.

The chain employs TRBV18 and TRBJ1-5; TRBD1 agrees at 10 bases. Trimming at V came to 0 bases and at J to 1 base, leaving 0 bases not matched to a gene. CDR3 size: 16 residues. The germline CDR1 and CDR2 sequences are KGHSH and LQKENI. In DNA, the CDR3 is TGTGCCAGCTCACCACCGGACAGGGGGAGCAATCAGCCCCAGCATTTT. Amino acid sequence: CASSPPDRGSNQPQHF. The whole variable domain, filled in from reference TRBV18 and TRBJ1-5, reads NAGVMQNPRHLVRRRGQEARLRCSPMKGHSHVYWYRQLPEEGLKFMVYLQKENIIDESGMPKERFSAEFPKEGPSILRIQQVVRGDSAAYFCASSPPDRGSNQPQHFGDGTRLSIL.

V and J are TRBV9 and TRBJ1-2; D possibly corresponds to TRBD1 (6 bases). Germline V gene sequence: CDR1 SGDLS, CDR2 YYNGEE. The CDR3 length is 16 residues. With 4 bases removed from V and 4 bases from J, the gap between germline ends came to 20 bases. The CDR3 DNA is TGTGCCAGCAGCTTATTCGACAGGCAATCTCCCTATGGCTACACCTTC. Protein sequence: CASSLFDRQSPYGYTF.

About this clone: One end of the junction varies from germline; a read error may be responsible. The V call is TRBV5-1, the J call TRBJ2-7; D is ambiguous. This CDR3 has 13 amino acids. Germline V lookup: CDR1 SGHRS, CDR2 YFSETQ. CDR3 DNA sequence: TGCGCCAGCACCGAGCCCAGCCAGAGTCAGGTGAGCTTC. The encoded protein is CASTEPSQSQVSF.

The DNA for the CDR3 is TGTGCCAGCAGCTCGGGACCGACAGGGGGGCAAGAGACCCAGTACTTC. Residues: CASSSGPTGGQETQYF. J is TRBJ2-5 and V is TRBV7-2, with 9 bases fitting TRBD1. This CDR3 has 16 residues. After removal of 4 bases from V and 2 bases from J, the junction contained 8 bases not matched to a gene. Germline CDR1 reads SGHTA; CDR2 reads FQGNSA.

The V gene is TRBV5-6, the J gene TRBJ1-1, with unresolved D. V was pared by 4 bases and J by 3 bases, with 7 bases between. CDR3 length equals 12 residues. Germline CDR1 and CDR2: SGHDT and YYEEEE. The CDR3 is CASSLSYTEAFF. The CDR3 bases are TGTGCCAGCAGCCTGTCCTACACTGAAGCTTTCTTT.

This clone was recorded only once. The V and J genes are TRBV5-4 and TRBJ2-2; D gene unclear. The CDR3 extends over 16 amino acids. Looked up from germline, CDR1 is SGHNT and CDR2 is YYREEE (reference sequence). V dropped 4 bases and J dropped 4 bases, with 17 bases sitting between them. CDR3 DNA sequence: TGTGCCAGCAGCCAACCCGGCGGTAGCACCACCGGGGAGCTGTTTTTT. It codes for CASSQPGGSTTGELFF.

V usage is TRBV2 and J usage is TRBJ2-2; possibly TRBD1 for D (6 bases). Germline CDR1 reads SNHLY; CDR2 reads FYNNEI. CDR3 length equals 16 residues. V was cut by 10 bases and J by 2 bases, with 20 bases left in between. In nucleotides, the CDR3 is TGTGCCACCGCCGGACAGACAATCCTAAACACCGGGGAGCTGTTTTTT. Protein: CATAGQTILNTGELFF.

This sequence joins TRBV19 and TRBJ2-1; TRBD2 matches at 8 bases. The V gene end was trimmed by 5 bases and the J gene end by 0 bases; junction bases not matched to a gene: 3. The germline CDR1 and CDR2 sequences are LNHDA and SQIVND (reference sequence). The CDR3 is 15 amino acids. The CDR3 DNA is TGTGCCAGTAGTCCAACTAGCGGCTCCTACAATGAGCAGTTCTTC. This gives the protein CASSPTSGSYNEQFF.

A single count supports this clone. The chain couples TRBV4-1 to TRBJ2-5; 9 bases map to TRBD1. The germline V gene has CDR1 MGHRA and CDR2 YSYEKL. This CDR3 is 16 amino acids long. V trimming: 3 bases; J trimming: 7 bases; junction bases outside the gene matches: 12. The CDR3 DNA reads as TGCGCCAGCAGCCACGAACGTGGACAGGGGTCGGTGACCCAGTACTTC. This gives the protein CASSHERGQGSVTQYF.